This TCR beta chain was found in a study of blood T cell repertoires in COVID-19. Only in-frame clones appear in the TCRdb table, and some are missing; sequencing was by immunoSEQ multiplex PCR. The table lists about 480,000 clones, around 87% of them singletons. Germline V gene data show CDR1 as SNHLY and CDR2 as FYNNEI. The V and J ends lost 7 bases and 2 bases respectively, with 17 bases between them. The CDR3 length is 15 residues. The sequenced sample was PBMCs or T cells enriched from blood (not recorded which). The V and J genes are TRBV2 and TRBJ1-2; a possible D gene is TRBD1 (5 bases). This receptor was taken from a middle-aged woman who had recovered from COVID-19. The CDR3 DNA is TGTGCCAGCAACCTAAGGCGGGACTCAAACTATGGCTACACCTTC. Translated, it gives CASNLRRDSNYGYTF.